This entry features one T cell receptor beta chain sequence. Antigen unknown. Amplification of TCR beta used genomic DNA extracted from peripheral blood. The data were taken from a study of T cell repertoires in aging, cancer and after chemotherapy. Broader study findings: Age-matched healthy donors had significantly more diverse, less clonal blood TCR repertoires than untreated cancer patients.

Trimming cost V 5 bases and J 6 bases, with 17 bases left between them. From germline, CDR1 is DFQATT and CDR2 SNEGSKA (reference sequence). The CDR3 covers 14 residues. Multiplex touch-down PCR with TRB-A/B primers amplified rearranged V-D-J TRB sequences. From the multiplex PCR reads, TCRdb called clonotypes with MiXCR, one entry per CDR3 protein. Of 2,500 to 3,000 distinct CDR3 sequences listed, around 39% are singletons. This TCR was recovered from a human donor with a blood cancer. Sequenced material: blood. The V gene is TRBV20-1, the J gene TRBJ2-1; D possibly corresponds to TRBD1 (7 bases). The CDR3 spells CSALDRAGSNEQFF. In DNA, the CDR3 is TGCAGTGCTCTCGACAGGGCGGGGAGCAATGAGCAGTTCTTC.